One sample yielded the 28 T cell receptor beta chains listed below, sequenced in a study of shared clonotypes between healthy human individuals (dated by TCRdb to 2018 to 2020). Libraries came from the immunoSEQ multiplex PCR assay. The immuneACCESS repertoire file appears here via TCRdb, limited to in-frame rearrangements. These files lack a portion of the clones; in checked studies, under half of the deficit traces to unresolved V genes, and the cause of the others is not known. Recorded for this sample are over 2 million clones; about 95% of them occurred a single time. The leading ten clones occupy about 1.1% of the sample. CD8 naive samples were obtained by positive selection for CCR7 among CD45RO-negative cells, yielding a CD45RA+CCR7+ population from which TemRA cells were excluded. Sequencing used naive CD8+ T cells sorted from blood. Sample cell subset or site, as interpreted from the label and publication: CD45RA+CCR7+. Every receptor here comes from a man in his late teens or twenties in good health.

This chain uses TRBV4-3 with TRBJ2-2; TRBD1 matches 7 bases. V dropped 0 bases and J dropped 4; count of bases not matched to a gene: 8. There are 17 residues in the CDR3. Germline V gene lookup returns CDR1 LGHNA and CDR2 YSLEER. The CDR3 spells CASSQDPQAGGTGELFF. The CDR3 bases are TGCGCCAGCAGCCAAGATCCCCAGGCAGGGGGCACCGGGGAGCTGTTTTTT.

This chain's CDR3 is CASSLGPAGATYEQYF. The CDR3 region has the DNA TGTGCCAGCAGCTTAGGGCCAGCGGGAGCGACCTACGAGCAGTACTTC. This chain links TRBV13 with TRBJ2-7, with TRBD2 matching over 8 bases. The CDR3 totals 16 residues. Unmatched junction bases numbered 6, after V lost 0 bases and J lost 2 bases. In germline, CDR1 is PRHDT, CDR2 FYEKMQ (reference sequence).

The genes are TRBV6-5 and TRBJ2-5, with 9 bases aligning to TRBD1. CDR3 length: 15 residues. The germline gives CDR1 MNHEY, CDR2 SVGAGI. The V segment lost 8 bases and the J segment 4 bases; nucleotides outside the gene matches: 11. The CDR3 here is CASVSGQGSGETQYF. In nucleotides, the CDR3 is TGTGCCAGCGTTTCGGGACAGGGATCGGGAGAGACCCAGTACTTC.

This chain uses TRBV7-9 with TRBJ1-1; D possibly corresponds to TRBD1 (6 bases). The V gene's germline CDR1 is SEHNR and CDR2 FQNEAQ (reference sequence). The CDR3 consists of 14 residues. Trimming pared 5 bases from V and 1 base from J, leaving 11 bases between. CDR3 region: CASSEQGQNTEAFF. The CDR3, as DNA: TGTGCCAGCAGCGAACAGGGCCAGAACACTGAAGCTTTCTTT.

Only one count was recorded for this clone. Here the CDR3 reads CASSGPSTSDEQYF. The CDR3 bases are TGTGCCAGCAGCGGTCCCTCGACGTCGGACGAGCAGTACTTC. The chain employs TRBV9 and TRBJ2-7; no clear D gene. Trimming shortened V by 3 bases and J by 5 bases, and 15 bases separated the two germline ends. Germline values: CDR1 SGDLS, CDR2 YYNGEE. The CDR3 is 14 residues long.

This chain connects TRBV10-3 to TRBJ1-1; D call uncertain. V was trimmed by 7 bases and J by 2 bases, leaving 14 bases between them. This CDR3 is built from 14 residues. Germline V gene lookup returns CDR1 ENHRY and CDR2 SYGVKD. CDR3 sequence (DNA): TGTGCCATCAAGTCCGCAGTTCACAACACTGAAGCTTTCTTT. This translates into CAIKSAVHNTEAFF.

V and J are TRBV29-1 and TRBJ2-7, with D possibly matching TRBD2 (6 bases). The V gene's germline CDR1 is SQVTM and CDR2 ANQGSEA. There are 11 residues in the CDR3. The V end was cut by 5 bases, the J end by 6 bases, with 11 bases between. CDR3 loop: CSVRELSEQYF. CDR3 nucleotide sequence: TGCAGCGTTCGGGAGCTATCCGAGCAGTACTTC.

CDR3: CATSGDSTDTQYF. In DNA, the CDR3 is TGTGCCACCAGCGGGGACAGCACAGATACGCAGTATTTT. The chain joins TRBV15 to TRBJ2-3; D possibly uses TRBD1 or TRBD2 (5 bases each). Germline CDR1 and CDR2: LNHNV and YYDKDF (reference sequence). Trimming removed 5 bases from V and 0 bases from J, with 6 bases in between. There are 13 residues in the CDR3. Full variable domain (outside the CDR3, taken from reference TRBV15 and TRBJ2-3): DAMVIQNPRYQVTQFGKPVTLSCSQTLNHNVMYWYQQKSSQAPKLLFHYYDKDFNNEADTPDNFQSRRPNTSFCFLDIRSPGLGDTAMYLCATSGDSTDTQYFGPGTRLTVL.

J is TRBJ2-3 and V is TRBV15; D unclear. This CDR3 region has 15 residues. Germline CDR1 LNHNV, CDR2 YYDKDF (reference sequence). The ends were cut back, 3 bases at V and 3 bases at J, with 13 bases in the middle. As DNA, the CDR3 is TGTGCCACCAGCAGTGCATTAGCCTTGACAGATACGCAGTATTTT. This gives the protein CATSSALALTDTQYF.

V and J are TRBV15 and TRBJ1-4, with a possible D match to TRBD1 (6 bases). The CDR3 is 14 amino acids. The ends were cut back, 4 bases at V and 4 bases at J, with 10 bases in the middle. The germline V gene has CDR1 LNHNV and CDR2 YYDKDF (reference sequence). The CDR3, as DNA: TGTGCCACCAGCAAAACAGGGATTAATGAAAAACTGTTTTTT. This gives the protein CATSKTGINEKLFF.

Turning to this clone: The same CDR3 also results from other DNA sequences found in this sample. The chain joins TRBV7-9 to TRBJ2-3; 11 bases fit TRBD2. This CDR3 has 15 residues. Germline assignment: CDR1 SEHNR and CDR2 FQNEAQ (reference sequence). V trimming: 5 bases; J trimming: 1 base; junction bases outside the gene matches: 2. CDR3 sequence reads: CASSTSGGGTDTQYF. The CDR3 DNA reads TGTGCCAGCAGCACTAGCGGGGGCGGCACAGATACGCAGTATTTT.

The chain has TRBV5-6 and TRBJ2-1; 13 bases are a match to TRBD2. CDR3 length equals 16 residues. The J segment lost 7 bases and the V segment lost 0 bases, leaving 4 bases of the junction unmatched. Germline CDR1 SGHDT, CDR2 YYEEEE. DNA of the CDR3: TGTGCCAGCAGCTTGGGGACTAGCGGGAGTTGGAATGAGCAGTTCTTC. Its translation is CASSLGTSGSWNEQFF.

The chain employs TRBV28 and TRBJ2-7; D is uncertain. CDR1 is MDHEN, CDR2 SYDVKM, per germline. This CDR3 contains 12 residues. V lost 7 bases, J lost 3 bases, and 10 bases lay in between. The CDR3 spells CASTDLSYEQYF. The CDR3 bases are TGTGCCAGCACAGACTTGAGCTACGAGCAGTACTTC.

This clone was recorded once. The chain couples TRBV4-3 to TRBJ2-7; 8 nucleotides match TRBD1. There are 16 residues in the CDR3. V shed 0 bases, J shed 3 bases, and the junction held 7 bases outside the gene matches. The germline V gene has CDR1 LGHNA and CDR2 YSLEER. As DNA, the CDR3 is TGCGCCAGCAGCCAAGATCTGTGGACAGGGCTCTACGAGCAGTACTTC. Translating gives CASSQDLWTGLYEQYF.

This chain links TRBV7-9 with TRBJ2-5, with TRBD1 as a possible D gene (6 bases). The V and J ends lost 5 bases and 3 bases respectively, with 13 bases between them. The CDR3 is made up of 14 amino acids. Germline V gene data show CDR1 as SEHNR and CDR2 as FQNEAQ (reference sequence). The CDR3 reads CASSHPPGEETQYF. CDR3 in DNA: TGTGCCAGCAGCCATCCTCCAGGGGAAGAGACCCAGTACTTC.

V gene TRBV7-8 combines with J gene TRBJ1-1, with D perhaps matching TRBD1 (5 bases). V shed 7 bases and J shed 4 bases, with 19 bases lying between them. This CDR3 comprises 15 residues. The V gene's germline CDR1 is SGHVS and CDR2 FQNEAQ. CDR3 nucleotide sequence: TGTGCCAGCACCCCTCATTTCGGGGGAGTCACTGAAGCTTTCTTT. Its protein is CASTPHFGGVTEAFF.

The chain combines TRBV20-1 with TRBJ1-1; D ambiguous. Germline V gene lookup returns CDR1 DFQATT and CDR2 SNEGSKA (reference sequence). V was trimmed by 2 bases and J by 6 bases, leaving 7 bases between them. The CDR3 sequence is 11 residues long. The CDR3 protein is CSARSVPEAFF. The CDR3 DNA follows: TGCAGTGCTAGATCCGTTCCTGAAGCTTTCTTT.

The chain combines TRBV5-6 with TRBJ2-7; D is possibly TRBD1 (5 bases). CDR1 SGHDT and CDR2 YYEEEE come from the germline V gene. This CDR3 has 14 residues. V gave up 7 bases and J gave up 2 bases, with 16 bases separating them. CDR3: CASAHGARAYEQYF. The CDR3 coding sequence is TGTGCCAGCGCACATGGGGCACGAGCCTACGAGCAGTACTTC.

About this clone itself: Other DNA sequences within the sample encode an identical CDR3. The gene calls are TRBV7-3 and TRBJ1-1, with D tentatively TRBD1 (6 bases). CDR1 is SGHTA and CDR2 is FQGTGA in the germline V gene. This CDR3 contains 13 residues. V was shortened by 5 bases and J by 2 bases, with 9 bases between the two germline ends. CDR3 bases: TGTGCCAGCAGCCTCGGGACAAACACTGAAGCTTTCTTT. Protein product: CASSLGTNTEAFF. The whole variable domain, filled in from reference TRBV7-3 and TRBJ1-1, reads GAGVSQTPSNKVTEKGKYVELRCDPISGHTALYWYRQSLGQGPEFLIYFQGTGAADDSGLPNDRFFAVRPEGSVSTLKIQRTERGDSAVYLCASSLGTNTEAFFGQGTRLTVV.

A single count supports this clone. CDR3 nucleotides: TGTGCCAGCAGCGTAGACACCGCGGGGAGTCAAGAGACCCAGTACTTC. Protein product: CASSVDTAGSQETQYF. The chain employs TRBV9 and TRBJ2-5; possibly TRBD2 for D (6 bases). The CDR3 spans 16 residues. The germline V gene encodes CDR1 SGDLS and CDR2 YYNGEE. V was clipped by 0 bases and J by 2 bases, with 14 bases between them.

The chain carries TRBV7-9 and TRBJ1-5, with D perhaps TRBD1 (5 bases). Trimming left V 4 bases short and J 3 bases short, with 10 bases between. From germline, CDR1 is SEHNR and CDR2 FQNEAQ (reference sequence). This CDR3 spans 14 amino acids. The CDR3 reads CASSWSGDNQPQHF. CDR3 in DNA: TGTGCCAGCAGCTGGTCGGGGGACAATCAGCCCCAGCATTTT.

J is TRBJ1-1 and V is TRBV18; 7 bases match TRBD1. CDR1 and CDR2 from the germline V gene are KGHSH and LQKENI. The V segment lost 1 base and the J segment 3 bases; nucleotides outside the gene matches: 11. The CDR3 sequence is 17 residues long. Here the CDR3 reads CASSPRLTGASDTEAFF. CDR3 sequence (DNA): TGTGCCAGCTCACCACGGCTAACAGGGGCTTCCGACACTGAAGCTTTCTTT.

This chain joins TRBV5-1 and TRBJ2-1; the D is unclear. V was pared by 3 bases and J by 4 bases, with 11 bases between. CDR1 SGHRS and CDR2 YFSETQ come from the germline V gene. The CDR3 is made up of 14 amino acids. The CDR3 coding sequence is TGCGCCAGCAGCTCTCAGGAGACGTACAATGAGCAGTTCTTC. Translated: CASSSQETYNEQFF.

This chain connects TRBV6-5 to TRBJ2-1, with 9 bases aligning to TRBD2. CDR3 length: 15 residues. Germline V gene data show CDR1 as MNHEY and CDR2 as SVGAGI. V shed 5 bases, J shed 2 bases, and the junction held 4 bases outside the gene matches. The CDR3 is CASSNLAGPYNEQFF. CDR3 DNA: TGTGCCAGCAGTAATCTAGCGGGACCCTACAATGAGCAGTTCTTC.

This chain connects TRBV27 to TRBJ2-5; weak D call: TRBD2 (6 bases). This CDR3 contains 16 residues. Trimming left V 0 bases short and J 1 base short, with 12 bases between. Per the germline V gene, CDR1 is MNHEY and CDR2 is SMNVEV (reference sequence). In DNA form, the CDR3 reads TGTGCCAGCAGTTTATCCTCGGGGGATCTCCAAGAGACCCAGTACTTC. This translates into CASSLSSGDLQETQYF.

This clone was recorded only once. The CDR3 reads CASGGLEQYF. The DNA of the CDR3 is TGTGCTAGTGGGGGACTCGAGCAGTACTTC. The chain joins TRBV11-1 to TRBJ2-7, with a possible D match to TRBD2 (6 bases). The CDR3 contains 10 residues. Germline CDR1 is SGHAT and CDR2 is FQDESV (reference sequence).

This chain connects TRBV6-1 to TRBJ1-1, with D possibly being TRBD1 (5 bases). The germline CDR1 and CDR2 sequences are MNHNS and SASEGT. The CDR3 is 16 amino acids. V lost 1 base to trimming and J lost 1 base, with 13 bases between them. As DNA, the CDR3 is TGTGCCAGCAGTGAAGGACACATGGGGCGGAACACTGAAGCTTTCTTT. Translated, it gives CASSEGHMGRNTEAFF.

CDR3 sequence: CASSLGTFKETQYF. CDR3 in DNA: TGTGCCAGCAGCTTGGGGACATTCAAAGAGACCCAGTACTTC. The chain recombines TRBV5-8 with TRBJ2-5, with a possible D match to TRBD1 (5 bases). CDR1 SGHTS and CDR2 YDEGEE come from the germline V gene. CDR3 length: 14 residues. Trimming took off 0 bases at V and 3 bases at J, with 9 bases between the two ends.